A single sample gave rise to the 17 T cell receptor beta chains below, sequenced in a study of Tregs in tolerant kidney transplant recipients. The nonmyeloablative bone marrow transplants came from related graft donors, with transient mixed chimerism. Libraries were prepared by immunoSEQ multiplex PCR; TCRdb keeps only in-frame clonotypes and omits some of them. The table lists about 81,000 clones, around nine tenths of them singletons. This material consisted of CD4+ T cells from blood (PBMCs), taken 24 months after the transplant. These receptors all stem from a human patient who received a combined kidney and bone marrow transplant. Some T cells may have originated in the graft donor.

This clone came up a few times. The chain carries TRBV5-6 and TRBJ1-3; possibly TRBD1 for D (5 bases). The germline CDR1 and CDR2 sequences are SGHDT and YYEEEE. This CDR3 has 14 residues. V shed 5 bases and J shed 2 bases, with 11 bases lying between them. The CDR3 is CASRFQGTGNTIYF. The CDR3 DNA reads as TGTGCCAGCAGATTTCAGGGAACTGGAAACACCATATATTTT.

This rearrangement joins TRBV7-9 to TRBJ2-7; D may be TRBD1 (6 bases). Germline CDR1 is SEHNR and CDR2 is FQNEAQ (reference sequence). The CDR3 is made up of 14 amino acids. V lost 4 bases to trimming and J lost 6 bases, with 16 bases between them. In DNA, the CDR3 is TGTGCCAGCAGCTCACAGGGTAGTAACGTCGAGCAGTACTTC. It specifies CASSSQGSNVEQYF.

The V gene is TRBV6-5, the J gene TRBJ2-1; a possible D gene is TRBD2 (6 bases). The CDR3 is 16 amino acids. V was shortened by 4 bases and J by 0 bases, with 13 bases between the two germline ends. The germline gives CDR1 MNHEY, CDR2 SVGAGI. The DNA of the CDR3 is TGTGCCAGCAGTTCCCCAGGCGGGGTCTCCTACAATGAGCAGTTCTTC. It specifies CASSSPGGVSYNEQFF.

The gene calls are TRBV6-6 and TRBJ2-1, with 8 bases lining up with TRBD2. Losses at the gene ends were 2 bases for V and 7 bases for J; bases not matched to a gene: 7. CDR1 is MNHNY and CDR2 is SVGAGI in the germline V gene (reference sequence). The CDR3 covers 15 residues. The CDR3 nucleotides are TGTGCCAGCAGTTACACGGGGGGGCCGGGGAATGAGCAGTTCTTC. It yields the protein CASSYTGGPGNEQFF.

This chain links TRBV28 with TRBJ1-3; 7 bases match TRBD1. Germline-derived CDR1 and CDR2 are MDHEN and SYDVKM. The CDR3 covers 17 residues. V dropped 2 bases and J dropped 2; count of bases not matched to a gene: 9. CDR3 bases: TGTGCCAGCAGTTTAGAGGGAAGGGGGCCAACTGGAAACACCATATATTTT. Amino acids: CASSLEGRGPTGNTIYF. The entire variable domain, with the rest obtained from reference TRBV28 and TRBJ1-3, is as follows: DVKVTQSSRYLVKRTGEKVFLECVQDMDHENMFWYRQDPGLGLRLIYFSYDVKMKEKGDIPEGYSVSREKKERFSLILESASTNQTSMYLCASSLEGRGPTGNTIYFGEGSWLTVV.

The rearrangement uses TRBV7-9 and TRBJ2-5, with 7 bases fitting TRBD1. The CDR3 loop spans 15 amino acids. Trimming took 6 bases from V and 3 from J; bases not matched to a gene: 10. Germline lookup yields CDR1 SEHNR and CDR2 FQNEAQ (reference sequence). The CDR3 region is CASSNLRDSKETQYF. The DNA of the CDR3 is TGTGCCAGCAGTAACCTCCGGGACAGCAAAGAGACCCAGTACTTC.

The chain employs TRBV19 and TRBJ1-2; the D is unclear. Germline V gives CDR1 LNHDA, CDR2 SQIVND (reference sequence). V was shortened by 7 bases and J by 4 bases, with 13 bases between the two germline ends. The CDR3 is made up of 13 amino acids. For the CDR3, the DNA is TGTGCCAGTAACGGCAGACTTTTCTATGGCTACACCTTC. Its translation: CASNGRLFYGYTF.

The rearrangement uses TRBV19 and TRBJ2-1; TRBD1 agrees at 10 bases. Losses at the gene ends were 5 bases for V and 4 bases for J; bases not matched to a gene: 2. The V gene's germline CDR1 is LNHDA and CDR2 SQIVND (reference sequence). The CDR3 contains 14 residues. The CDR3 here is CASSGDRGYNEQFF. The CDR3 DNA sequence: TGTGCCAGTAGTGGGGACAGGGGTTACAATGAGCAGTTCTTC.

The gene calls are TRBV30 and TRBJ1-2; 9 positions match TRBD1. There are 14 residues in the CDR3. With V trimmed by 3 bases and J by 6 bases, 8 bases remained unmatched. Germline V CDR1 and CDR2: GTSNPN, SVGIG (reference sequence). CDR3 in DNA: TGTGCCTGGAGCGCAGACAGGGGGTCGGATGGCTACACCTTC. It specifies CAWSADRGSDGYTF.

The chain employs TRBV9 and TRBJ1-2; TRBD1 might be the D (5 bases). The CDR3 totals 15 residues. V was shortened by 3 bases and J by 7 bases, with 19 bases between the two germline ends. Germline CDR1 SGDLS, CDR2 YYNGEE. CDR3 region: CASSARGSFRTGYTF. CDR3 DNA sequence: TGTGCCAGCAGCGCTCGGGGGTCCTTTAGGACTGGCTACACCTTC.

V is TRBV7-3 and J is TRBJ2-1, with TRBD2 as a possible D gene (7 bases). The germline V gene has CDR1 SGHTA and CDR2 FQGTGA. CDR3 length: 16 residues. Trimming pared 3 bases from V and 5 bases from J, leaving 17 bases between. DNA for the CDR3: TGTGCCAGCAGCTTGCTGCGGGGGACAATCAACAATGAGCAGTTCTTC. Protein sequence: CASSLLRGTINNEQFF.

This chain uses TRBV5-4 with TRBJ1-1; D not resolved. Trimming took 4 bases from V and 8 from J, leaving 12 bases between them. The V gene's germline CDR1 is SGHNT and CDR2 YYREEE (reference sequence). The CDR3 is made up of 12 amino acids. This CDR3 reads CASSSQVTEAFF. CDR3 nucleotides: TGTGCCAGCAGCAGTCAAGTCACAGAAGCTTTCTTT.

This clone has more than one count but fewer than ten. The chain couples TRBV19 to TRBJ2-7; the match to TRBD1 covers 10 bases. CDR3 size: 16 residues. V shed 6 bases, J shed 4 bases, and the junction held 12 bases outside the gene matches. The germline gives CDR1 LNHDA, CDR2 SQIVND (reference sequence). Here the CDR3 DNA reads TGTGCCAGTAGCCTCCGGGACAGGGGTCTTGTTTACGAGCAGTACTTC. Translating gives CASSLRDRGLVYEQYF.

The V call is TRBV6-6, the J call TRBJ2-2; maybe TRBD1 (5 bases). Germline CDR1 reads MNHNY; CDR2 reads SVGAGI (reference sequence). The CDR3 is 16 residues long. The V gene lost 0 bases and the J gene lost 2 bases, with 10 bases spanning the gap. The CDR3 DNA sequence: TGTGCCAGCAGTTACTCGCCCACAGGCAACACCGGGGAGCTGTTTTTT. This encodes CASSYSPTGNTGELFF.

The V and J genes are TRBV6-6 and TRBJ2-1; possible D gene TRBD2, 5 bases. Germline V gives CDR1 MNHNY, CDR2 SVGAGI (reference sequence). V lost 7 bases and J 5 bases, leaving 21 bases between the germline ends. The CDR3 extends over 16 amino acids. CDR3 sequence reads: CASTLPGGPTDNEQFF. The CDR3 nucleotides read TGTGCCAGCACCTTACCCGGAGGACCGACTGACAATGAGCAGTTCTTC.

The V gene is TRBV11-2, the J gene TRBJ1-1; D unresolved. The CDR3 loop spans 14 amino acids. V was clipped by 3 bases and J by 6 bases, with 14 bases between them. The V gene's germline CDR1 is SGHAT and CDR2 FQNNGV. The DNA of the CDR3 is TGTGCCAGCAGCTTGGACGGGAGAACCGCTGAAGCTTTCTTT. Its protein is CASSLDGRTAEAFF.

This rearrangement joins TRBV25-1 to TRBJ1-2; possible D gene TRBD1, 6 bases. This CDR3 is built from 14 residues. From germline, CDR1 is MGHDK and CDR2 SYGVNS. V lost 0 bases to trimming and J lost 8 bases, with 13 bases between them. The CDR3 DNA sequence: TGTGCCAGCAGTGAATACTCAGGGGTGGAGGGCTACACCTTC. This gives the protein CASSEYSGVEGYTF.